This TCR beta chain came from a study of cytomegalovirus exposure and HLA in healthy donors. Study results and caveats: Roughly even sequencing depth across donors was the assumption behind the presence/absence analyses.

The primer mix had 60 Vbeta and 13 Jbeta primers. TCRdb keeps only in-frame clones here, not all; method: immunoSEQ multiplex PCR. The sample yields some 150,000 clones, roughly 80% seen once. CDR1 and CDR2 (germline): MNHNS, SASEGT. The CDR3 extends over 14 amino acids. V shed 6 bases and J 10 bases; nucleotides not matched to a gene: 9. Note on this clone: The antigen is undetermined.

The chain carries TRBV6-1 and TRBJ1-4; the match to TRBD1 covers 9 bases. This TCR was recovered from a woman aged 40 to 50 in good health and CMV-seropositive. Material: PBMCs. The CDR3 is CASRGTGSSGKLFF. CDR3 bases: TGTGCCAGCAGGGGGACAGGGTCTTCTGGAAAACTGTTTTTT.